The 26 T cell receptor beta chains below come from one sample, sequenced in a study of blood T cell repertoires in COVID-19 (dated by TCRdb to about 2020). Library preparation was by the immunoSEQ multiplex PCR assay. Held by TCRdb, this immuneACCESS table contains in-frame sequences only and omits some clones. Under half of the omission traces to an unresolved V gene where checked; the cause of the rest is unknown. Recorded for this sample are under 200,000 clones; approximately 86% of them occurred a single time. Of the sample, roughly 0.57% is held by the ten largest clones. Sequencing was done on a sample of peripheral blood. The receptors derive from a man in his 60s with COVID-19, enrolled during active disease.

The chain has TRBV5-4 and TRBJ2-3, with a weak D call TRBD1 (5 bases). This CDR3 is built from 16 residues. V was cut by 1 base and J by 5 bases, with 17 bases left in between. Germline assignment: CDR1 SGHNT and CDR2 YYREEE (reference sequence). The CDR3 DNA sequence: TGTGCCAGCAGCTTGAGGGGCGCCCTGGTTGGAGATACGCAGTATTTT. Translated, it gives CASSLRGALVGDTQYF.

This chain joins TRBV9 and TRBJ2-7; TRBD1 agrees at 11 bases. There are 15 residues in the CDR3. The V segment lost 3 bases and the J segment 6 bases; nucleotides outside the gene matches: 8. The germline V gene encodes CDR1 SGDLS and CDR2 YYNGEE. As DNA, the CDR3 is TGTGCCAGCAGCGCTGGGACAGGGGGGCTTGGCGAGCAGTACTTC. Protein: CASSAGTGGLGEQYF.

V is TRBV7-2 and J is TRBJ2-1; 9 bases map to TRBD2. V trimming: 1 base; J trimming: 2 bases; junction bases outside the gene matches: 9. This CDR3 is built from 18 residues. The V gene's germline CDR1 is SGHTA and CDR2 FQGNSA. The DNA for the CDR3 is TGTGCCAGCAGCTTAGTTGGTAGCGGGGGTGGCCCCTACAATGAGCAGTTCTTC. Encoded protein: CASSLVGSGGGPYNEQFF.

V usage is TRBV6-1 and J usage is TRBJ1-5, with a tentative D call TRBD1 (5 bases). Trimming stripped 0 bases from V and 4 bases from J, with 10 bases between. The V gene's germline CDR1 is MNHNS and CDR2 SASEGT. This CDR3 spans 15 amino acids. CDR3 sequence: CASSEADRSNQPQHF. In DNA form, the CDR3 reads TGTGCCAGCAGTGAAGCCGACAGATCGAATCAGCCCCAGCATTTT.

The chain combines TRBV3-1 (or the pseudogene TRBV3-2) with TRBJ2-7; 8 positions match TRBD2. Germline-derived CDR1 and CDR2 are LGHDT and YNNKEL (reference sequence). V lost 4 bases and J lost 4; bases outside the gene matches: 6. The CDR3 has 14 amino acids. DNA of the CDR3: TGTGCCAGCAGCCTAAGCGGGAGTGGGTACGAGCAGTACTTC. Amino acid sequence: CASSLSGSGYEQYF.

This clone appeared once. J is TRBJ1-1 and V is TRBV7-2, with 11 bases identical to TRBD1. CDR3 length: 14 amino acids. The V gene's germline CDR1 is SGHTA and CDR2 FQGNSA. J was trimmed by 5 bases and V by 5 bases; bases with no gene match: 4. The CDR3 sequence is CASSGGTGGTEAFF. CDR3 sequence (DNA): TGTGCCAGCAGCGGCGGGACAGGGGGAACTGAAGCTTTCTTT.

This rearrangement joins TRBV27 to TRBJ1-4; D possibly corresponds to TRBD1 (5 bases). V gave up 5 bases and J gave up 14 bases, with 30 bases separating them. CDR3 length equals 17 residues. The germline gives CDR1 MNHEY, CDR2 SMNVEV (reference sequence). CDR3 bases: TGTGCCAGCAGTCCCCCTCAGGGTGGCAACTTAATGACTGGGCTGTTTTTT. It translates to CASSPPQGGNLMTGLFF.

The chain uses TRBV19 and TRBJ1-3; weak D call: TRBD1 (5 bases). V was clipped by 3 bases and J by 7 bases, with 25 bases between them. Germline CDR1 and CDR2: LNHDA and SQIVND (reference sequence). The CDR3 spans 18 residues. The CDR3 region is CASSIFRGTAILDNTIYF. As DNA, the CDR3 is TGTGCCAGTAGTATTTTTCGTGGGACTGCTATTCTGGACAACACCATATATTTT.

The rearrangement links TRBV7-3 to TRBJ1-1; D remains unclear. V was shortened by 6 bases and J by 0 bases, with 14 bases between the two germline ends. The CDR3 length is 15 residues. Germline CDR1 SGHTA, CDR2 FQGTGA. The CDR3 bases are TGTGCCAGCAGTTCCATGCGGCCATTGAACACTGAAGCTTTCTTT. This sequence encodes CASSSMRPLNTEAFF.

The rearrangement links TRBV24-1 to TRBJ1-3, with 7 bases aligning to TRBD1. The CDR3 is 16 residues long. Trimming took 3 bases from V and 0 from J; bases not matched to a gene: 4. Germline CDR1 and CDR2: KGHDR and SFDVKD. The CDR3 nucleotides read TGTGCCACCAGTGATGGGACAGCCGACTCTGGAAACACCATATATTTT. It is translated as CATSDGTADSGNTIYF.

The table lists this clone with a count of one. The chain couples TRBV27 to TRBJ1-4; 8 bases fit TRBD1. CDR3 length: 14 residues. CDR1 MNHEY and CDR2 SMNVEV come from the germline V gene (reference sequence). J lost 5 bases, V lost 5 bases, and 4 bases had no gene match. The CDR3 protein is CASSTDRENEKLFF. The DNA for the CDR3 is TGTGCCAGCAGTACGGACAGGGAAAATGAAAAACTGTTTTTT.

The chain carries TRBV19 and TRBJ1-2; D possibly corresponds to TRBD1 (6 bases). The CDR3 loop spans 12 amino acids. V was trimmed by 4 bases and J by 9 bases, leaving 12 bases between them. Germline-derived CDR1 and CDR2 are LNHDA and SQIVND (reference sequence). Here the CDR3 reads CASSTGTSSYTF. The CDR3 bases are TGTGCCAGTAGTACCGGGACATCGAGCTACACCTTC. The whole variable domain, filled in from reference TRBV19 and TRBJ1-2, reads DGGITQSPKYLFRKEGQNVTLSCEQNLNHDAMYWYRQDPGQGLRLIYYSQIVNDFQKGDIAEGYSVSREKKESFPLTVTSAQKNPTAFYLCASSTGTSSYTFGSGTRLTVV.

The chain combines TRBV7-9 with TRBJ1-6, with 7 bases lining up with TRBD1. CDR3 length equals 15 residues. Per the germline V gene, CDR1 is SEHNR and CDR2 is FQNEAQ (reference sequence). The V and J ends lost 4 bases and 4 bases, in that order; junction bases with no gene match: 4. The CDR3 DNA reads TGTGCCAGCAGCTATGCAGGGGGGTATAATTCACCCCTCCACTTT. Translation: CASSYAGGYNSPLHF.

This sequence joins TRBV28 and TRBJ2-7, with D perhaps matching TRBD2 (5 bases). The CDR3 covers 16 residues. Deletions cut 9 bases from V and 1 base from J, with 22 bases between. Germline CDR1 reads MDHEN; CDR2 reads SYDVKM. CDR3 sequence (DNA): TGTGCCAGTCGGCCGGTCGGATTCGGGGTATCCTACGAGCAGTACTTC. Its protein is CASRPVGFGVSYEQYF. Supplemented by reference TRBV28 and TRBJ2-7, the full variable domain reads DVKVTQSSRYLVKRTGEKVFLECVQDMDHENMFWYRQDPGLGLRLIYFSYDVKMKEKGDIPEGYSVSREKKERFSLILESASTNQTSMYLCASRPVGFGVSYEQYFGPGTRLTVT.

The V and J genes are TRBV5-1 and TRBJ2-2; D is uncertain. Trimming left V 7 bases short and J 0 bases short, with 13 bases between. Germline assignment: CDR1 SGHRS and CDR2 YFSETQ. This CDR3 has 15 amino acids. The CDR3 DNA follows: TGCGCCAGCTCCTTAGCTGGGTCGAACACCGGGGAGCTGTTTTTT. The encoded protein is CASSLAGSNTGELFF.

The gene calls are TRBV5-4 and TRBJ1-1; maybe TRBD1 (6 bases). V was shortened by 0 bases and J by 8 bases, with 14 bases between the two germline ends. CDR3 length: 14 residues. Germline V gene sequence: CDR1 SGHNT, CDR2 YYREEE (reference sequence). CDR3 nucleotides: TGTGCCAGCAGCTTGGGACAGGCTTTTCGGGAAGCTTTCTTT. This codes for CASSLGQAFREAFF.

The chain carries TRBV11-3 and TRBJ1-6; D ambiguous. The CDR3 length is 16 residues. In germline, CDR1 is SGHNT, CDR2 YENEEA. Trimming pared 1 base from V and 7 bases from J, leaving 14 bases between. The CDR3 reads CASSLGAGVLNSPLHF. The CDR3 DNA sequence: TGTGCCAGCAGCTTAGGGGCCGGGGTTTTGAATTCACCCCTCCACTTT.

This chain joins TRBV4-2 and TRBJ2-7, with D possibly matching TRBD1 (6 bases). The germline CDR1 and CDR2 sequences are LGHNA and YNFKEQ. The CDR3 extends over 21 amino acids. V gave up 3 bases and J gave up 5 bases, with 35 bases separating them. The CDR3 bases are TGTGCCAGCAGCCACTTCCGGATGAGACAGGATGCGATAATCCCCCCCCACGAGCAGTACTTC. Amino acids: CASSHFRMRQDAIIPPHEQYF.

The rearrangement links TRBV28 to TRBJ2-7; D is unclear. V lost 7 bases and J 0 bases, leaving 13 bases between the germline ends. Germline CDR1 is MDHEN and CDR2 is SYDVKM. The CDR3 extends over 14 amino acids. CDR3 amino acids: CASTQAGSSYEQYF. For the CDR3, the DNA is TGTGCCAGCACCCAGGCCGGCAGCTCCTACGAGCAGTACTTC.

The genes are TRBV6-6 and TRBJ1-5; D possibly corresponds to TRBD1 (5 bases). The CDR3 totals 13 residues. Trimming removed 6 bases from V and 6 bases from J, with 12 bases in between. The germline CDR1 and CDR2 sequences are MNHNY and SVGAGI (reference sequence). CDR3 in amino acids: CASSYMGGQPQHF. In DNA form, the CDR3 reads TGTGCCAGCAGCTACATGGGGGGTCAGCCCCAGCATTTT.

The chain combines TRBV9 with TRBJ2-3; TRBD2 matches 7 bases. V was clipped by 0 bases and J by 1 base; unmatched bases: 5. This CDR3 has 16 residues. Looked up from germline, CDR1 is SGDLS and CDR2 is YYNGEE. CDR3: CASSVVKSGGTDTQYF. CDR3 DNA sequence: TGTGCCAGCAGCGTAGTTAAAAGCGGGGGCACAGATACGCAGTATTTT.

V and J are TRBV27 and TRBJ1-2; no reliable D call. Germline assignment: CDR1 MNHEY and CDR2 SMNVEV (reference sequence). V dropped 9 bases and J dropped 2 bases, with 13 bases sitting between them. The CDR3 runs to 13 residues. DNA of the CDR3: TGTGCCAGTCGGGGAAGAAACAACTATGGCTACACCTTC. Amino acid sequence: CASRGRNNYGYTF.

J is TRBJ1-6 and V is TRBV18, with D maybe TRBD1 (6 bases). Trimming left V 3 bases short and J 4 bases short, with 7 bases between. CDR3 length: 14 residues. The germline CDR1 and CDR2 sequences are KGHSH and LQKENI. CDR3 sequence reads: CASSPGQYNSPLHF. The CDR3 DNA reads as TGTGCCAGCTCACCGGGACAATATAATTCACCCCTCCACTTT. Variable domain in full (rest from reference TRBV18 and TRBJ1-6): NAGVMQNPRHLVRRRGQEARLRCSPMKGHSHVYWYRQLPEEGLKFMVYLQKENIIDESGMPKERFSAEFPKEGPSILRIQQVVRGDSAAYFCASSPGQYNSPLHFGNGTRLTVT.

The chain carries TRBV5-5 and TRBJ2-7; 7 nucleotides align to TRBD2. The V segment lost 1 base and the J segment 0 bases; nucleotides outside the gene matches: 4. The CDR3 contains 15 residues. Germline V lookup: CDR1 SGHKS, CDR2 YYEKEE (reference sequence). The CDR3 here is CASSLSGAGSYEQYF. The CDR3 coding sequence is TGTGCCAGCAGCTTGAGCGGGGCGGGCTCCTACGAGCAGTACTTC.

The chain combines TRBV7-9 with TRBJ1-4; D is unclear. CDR3 length: 17 amino acids. Trimming shortened V by 3 bases and J by 6 bases, and 20 bases separated the two germline ends. CDR1 SEHNR and CDR2 FQNEAQ come from the germline V gene (reference sequence). The CDR3 DNA reads TGTGCCAGCAGCTTGGGTCTGGCAGCTGACACGTATGAAAAACTGTTTTTT. Its protein product is CASSLGLAADTYEKLFF.

CDR3 sequence (DNA): TGTGCCAGCAGCCTACAGGGGGCAACAGATACGCAGTATTTT. This gives the protein CASSLQGATDTQYF. The chain is built from TRBV7-3 and TRBJ2-3; 9 bases match TRBD1. Germline loops: CDR1 SGHTA, CDR2 FQGTGA. Trimming cost V 5 bases and J 3 bases; bases outside gene matches: 3. CDR3 size: 14 residues.